These T cell receptor beta chains were read from a single sample in a study of T-cell reconstitution after alpha-beta-depleted transplantation in children. Using its own MiXCR run on the PCR reads, TCRdb lists one record per CDR3 protein. The table has about a million distinct CDR3 sequences, about 26% seen once. Material: PBMCs, mostly from graft donor cells, obtained 360 days after TCRalphabeta/CD19-depleted stem cell transplant. These receptors came from a boy younger than two who had a stem cell transplant for SCID, so the T cells may come from the graft donor. Both conserved end residues are part of each CDR3. Fields, in order: V gene, J gene, D gene, clone size, CDR3 DNA, CDR3 protein. A D gene is named only where the DNA matches it firmly. Part of the rows lack a size; the others show once, few, many or a class for expanded clones.

>TRBV4-3|TRBJ2-3|NA|NA
TGCGCCAGCAGCCAAGACGACCTTGATTCGACACCGGCAGATACGCAGTATTTT
CASSQDDLDSTPADTQYF
>TRBV29-1|TRBJ2-1|TRBD1|few
TGCAGTACCACAGAAATCCGGGACAGGGGGGGGAATGAGCAGTTCTTC
CSTTEIRDRGGNEQFF
>TRBV5-1|TRBJ2-6|NA|many
TGCGCCAGCAGCTTGAGTTGGGGGTCTGGGGCCAACGTCCTGACTTTC
CASSLSWGSGANVLTF
>TRBV7-2|TRBJ2-5|NA|NA
TGTGCCAGCAGCTTATTTCAGGACCAAGAGACCCAGTACTTC
CASSLFQDQETQYF
>TRBV4-1|TRBJ2-1|NA|NA
TGCGCCAGCAGCCAAGGGCTCGGCGGCCCCTACAATGAGCAGTTCTTC
CASSQGLGGPYNEQFF
>TRBV6-1|TRBJ2-1|TRBD2|few
TGTGCCAGCATGCGTAGCGGGGAGCTCAATGAGCAGTTCTTC
CASMRSGELNEQFF
>TRBV28|TRBJ2-3|TRBD2|many
TGTGCCAGCAGTTTGGAGGGGACTAGCGGGGGGCCGCGCACAGATACGCAGTATTTT
CASSLEGTSGGPRTDTQYF
>TRBV18|TRBJ2-3|NA|NA
TGTGCCAGCTCACCCAGCCTTAGCACAGATACGCAGTATTTT
CASSPSLSTDTQYF
>TRBV7-9|TRBJ2-7|NA|few
TGTGCCAGCAGCTTTTTCGGGGGGCAAGGCAACGAGCAGTACTTC
CASSFFGGQGNEQYF
>TRBV10-1|TRBJ2-4|NA|NA
TGCGCCAGCAGTGGGGGACTGCAAAGCATTCAGTACTTC
CASSGGLQSIQYF
>TRBV28|TRBJ2-1|NA|few
TGTGCCAGCAGTCCAGGACGGGGGCAGTTCTTC
CASSPGRGQFF
>TRBV5-1|TRBJ2-7|NA|once
TGCGCCAGCAGCTTGGGCATGGCATACGAGCAGTACTTC
CASSLGMAYEQYF
>TRBV4-3|TRBJ2-3|TRBD2|NA
TGCGCCAGCAGCCAAGATCAAGGGACTAGCGGGGGGGTCAACACAGATACGCAGTATTTT
CASSQDQGTSGGVNTDTQYF
>TRBV15|TRBJ2-3|NA|many
TGTGCCACCAGCAGAGATAGGTTAGATACGCAGTATTTT
CATSRDRLDTQYF
>TRBV28|TRBJ2-1|NA|NA
TGTGCCAGCAGTTCACCGGGGGCGGGCTACAATGAGCAGTTCTTC
CASSSPGAGYNEQFF
>TRBV11-2|TRBJ2-6|NA|NA
TGTGCCAGCAGCTTCGACAGGTTCTCTGGGGCCAACGTCCTGACTTTC
CASSFDRFSGANVLTF
>TRBV6-5|TRBJ2-1|TRBD2|few
TGTGCCAGCAGTACCGGACTAGCGTCTCCAAGCTCCTACAATGAGCAGTTCTTC
CASSTGLASPSSYNEQFF
>TRBV20-1|TRBJ1-2|NA|NA
TGCAGTGCTAGACCCTCTCCTGGGGATGGCTACACCTTC
CSARPSPGDGYTF
>TRBV29-1|TRBJ2-1|NA|few
TGCAGCGTTGTCGGTCCTTACTACCCAGAGCAGTTCTTC
CSVVGPYYPEQFF
>TRBV20-1|TRBJ2-1|NA|NA
TGCAGTGCTGGGATTGACAGCTACAATGAGCAGTTCTTC
CSAGIDSYNEQFF
>TRBV7-2|TRBJ2-5|NA|NA
TGTGCCAGCAGCGACTTCACTAGTCTTGGACAGTACTTC
CASSDFTSLGQYF
>TRBV20-1|TRBJ2-5|NA|NA
TGCAGTGCTAGAGAGGGTCTAGTGAGGGGGGAGACCCAGTACTTC
CSAREGLVRGETQYF
>TRBV6-5|TRBJ1-1|NA|NA
TGTGCCAGCAGTTTTAGTTTCCCAGGGTCTGGTGAAGCTTTCTTT
CASSFSFPGSGEAFF
>TRBV6-5|TRBJ2-2|NA|NA
TGTGCCAGCAGTTTTCCAGACCCGAACACCGGGGAGCTGTTTTTT
CASSFPDPNTGELFF
>TRBV5-1|TRBJ2-3|NA|NA
TGCGCCAGCAGAGTCCATCCTAGCACAGATACGCAGTATTTT
CASRVHPSTDTQYF
>TRBV9|TRBJ2-2|TRBD2|few
TGTGCCAGCAGCGTAGGGGGACTAGCCCAGACCGGGGAGCTGTTTTTT
CASSVGGLAQTGELFF
>TRBV6-1|TRBJ2-3|NA|NA
TGTGCCAGCAGCCCCCAAGAGGCAGCGTCTAGCACAGATACGCAGTATTTT
CASSPQEAASSTDTQYF
>TRBV6-2/TRBV6-3|TRBJ2-5|NA|NA
TGTGCCAGCAGTCAACCCCTGGAGACCCAGTACTTC
CASSQPLETQYF
>TRBV20-1|TRBJ2-6|NA|NA
TGCAGCCCACGGCGCTCTGGGGCCAACGTCCTGACTTTC
CSPRRSGANVLTF
>TRBV12-3/TRBV12-4|TRBJ2-3|TRBD1|NA
TGTGCCAGCAGTTTCGGCGGGACAGGGACAGATACGCAGTATTTT
CASSFGGTGTDTQYF
>TRBV28|TRBJ2-1|TRBD1|NA
TGTGCCAGCAGTTTATCCCTCGGGACAGGGGGTCTTAATGAGCAGTTCTTC
CASSLSLGTGGLNEQFF
>TRBV7-2|TRBJ2-3|NA|NA
TGTGCCAGCAGCTCGGCACAGCTATCCTTTCGGGATACGCAGTATTTT
CASSSAQLSFRDTQYF
>TRBV6-1|TRBJ2-7|TRBD2|NA
TGTGCCAGCGGTCCTAGCGGGGAAACCTACGAGCAGTACTTC
CASGPSGETYEQYF
>TRBV20-1|TRBJ2-3|NA|few
TGCAGTGCTAGTGCTAACACAGATACGCAGTATTTT
CSASANTDTQYF
>TRBV20-1|TRBJ1-4|NA|NA
TGCAGTGCTAGAGATCCGCGGGACACTAATGAAAAACTGTTTTTT
CSARDPRDTNEKLFF
>TRBV9|TRBJ2-5|NA|NA
TGTGCCAGCAGCGTAGATGGTATGGGGATGGAGACCCAGTACTTC
CASSVDGMGMETQYF
>TRBV20-1|TRBJ1-1|NA|NA
TGCAGTGCTAGAGATTTTAAGGGGACCGGTGGGGCTTTCTTT
CSARDFKGTGGAFF
>TRBV7-9|TRBJ2-7|NA|NA
TGTGCCAGCAGCTTACGTGTCCCGCCCGGCGAGCAGTACTTC
CASSLRVPPGEQYF
>TRBV4-1|TRBJ2-7|NA|few
TGCGCCAGCAGCCAAACCACGGCCAGGGGCGCAGTCTACGAGCAGTACTTC
CASSQTTARGAVYEQYF
>TRBV29-1|TRBJ1-1|NA|NA
TGCAGCGTTGAAAAGGCCCGGAAGGTGGACACTGAAGCTTTCTTT
CSVEKARKVDTEAFF
>TRBV29-1|TRBJ2-1|TRBD2|few
TGCAGCGCTTACGGGAGGGGGGTCGTTTACAATGAGCAGTTCTTC
CSAYGRGVVYNEQFF
>TRBV13|TRBJ2-3|TRBD2|NA
TGTGCCAGCAGCTTGGCCCCTCCGGGGGGGTACACAGATACGCAGTATTTT
CASSLAPPGGYTDTQYF
>TRBV28|TRBJ1-4|NA|NA
TGTGCCAGCAGCACAGGGTCAGCGGGGAAAAATGAAAAACTGTTTTTT
CASSTGSAGKNEKLFF
>TRBV18|TRBJ2-3|TRBD1|NA
TGTGCCAGCTCACCCCTGGGACAGGGGCGGGATACGCAGTATTTT
CASSPLGQGRDTQYF
>TRBV2|TRBJ1-2|NA|NA
TGTGCCAGCAGGGGTGAGGGGGTCTATGGCTACACCTTC
CASRGEGVYGYTF
>TRBV3-1|TRBJ1-1|NA|few
TGTGCCAGCAGCCAAGATCGGGGACACCTGAACACTGAAGCTTTCTTT
CASSQDRGHLNTEAFF
>TRBV6-5|TRBJ1-2|NA|few
TGTGCCAGCAGACGAACCGAAGATGGCTACACCTTC
CASRRTEDGYTF
>TRBV2|TRBJ2-2|TRBD2|many
TGTGCCAGCAGTCCGAGGTCTAGCGGGTGGGGATCGGGCACCGGGGAGCTGTTTTTT
CASSPRSSGWGSGTGELFF
>TRBV25-1|TRBJ1-3|NA|NA
TGTGCCAGCAGTGTCGGCAGGGGAAAGGCTGGAAACACCATATATTTT
CASSVGRGKAGNTIYF
>TRBV5-1|TRBJ2-5|NA|many
TGTGCCAGCAGTTTAGACTTAGAGACCCAGTACTTC
CASSLDLETQYF
>TRBV6-5|TRBJ2-2|NA|few
TGTGCCAGCAGTTACTCGAGTCCTACCGGGGAGCTGTTTTTT
CASSYSSPTGELFF
>TRBV24-1|TRBJ2-1|NA|few
TGTGCCACCAGTGAGATGGAGAATGAGCAGTTCTTC
CATSEMENEQFF
>TRBV5-1|TRBJ2-1|TRBD2|NA
TGCGCCAGCAGTCCGATCGGTCTATCAGCGGGGGGGTTGAAGCAGTTCTTC
CASSPIGLSAGGLKQFF
>TRBV12-3/TRBV12-4|TRBJ2-5|NA|few
TGTGCCAGCAGTCCCCATCGACTCCAAGAGACCCAGTACTTC
CASSPHRLQETQYF